The 17 T cell receptor beta chains listed next were all sequenced from one sample in a study of tumor and adjacent non-tumor tissue in lung cancer. RNA was extracted from bulk tissue without any cell sorting. A modified ARM-PCR protocol with three rounds of nested PCR amplified TCRbeta. In TCRdb, the multiplex PCR reads were re-called with MiXCR into one record per CDR3 protein. The sample has more than 95,000 distinct CDR3 sequences; roughly 64% are singletons. The sample consisted of lung tumor tissue. The receptors come from a young man with non-small cell lung cancer.

In this sample, this clonotype turned up many times. This chain uses TRBV11-2 with TRBJ1-1, with no clear D. There are 13 residues in the CDR3. Deletions cut 0 bases from V and 4 bases from J, with 6 bases between. The germline V gene encodes CDR1 SGHAT and CDR2 FQNNGV. CDR3 sequence reads: CASSLDPRTEAFF. The CDR3 DNA reads TGTGCCAGCAGCTTAGATCCGCGCACTGAAGCTTTCTTT. The variable domain in full, with the rest retrieved from reference TRBV11-2 and TRBJ1-1, is EAGVAQSPRYKIIEKRQSVAFWCNPISGHATLYWYQQILGQGPKLLIQFQNNGVVDDSQLPKDRFSAERLKGVDSTLKIQPAKLEDSAVYLCASSLDPRTEAFFGQGTRLTVV.

This clonotype has more than one count but fewer than ten. A junction boundary mismatches the germline segment, possibly from a read error. The chain couples TRBV12-3 or TRBV12-4 to TRBJ1-2; D gene unclear. The CDR3 contains 11 residues. The CDR3 spells CTSSLGTGYTF. The CDR3 DNA sequence: TGTACCAGCAGTTTAGGAACTGGCTACACCTTC.

Turning to this clonotype: A read error may produce the germline difference seen at one junction end. The V call is TRBV20-1, the J call TRBJ2-4; 7 nucleotides align to TRBD2. Per the germline V gene, CDR1 is DFQATT and CDR2 is SNEGSKA (reference sequence). The CDR3 spans 16 residues. The CDR3 DNA follows: TGCAGTGTGCAGAGAGGGGAGGGCGTAGCCAAAAACATTCGGTACTTC. Translating it yields CSVQRGEGVAKNIRYF.

This clonotype occurred a few times. V usage is TRBV20-1 and J usage is TRBJ2-2; maybe TRBD2 (7 bases). Germline V gene sequence: CDR1 DFQATT, CDR2 SNEGSKA (reference sequence). This CDR3 is built from 15 residues. Trimming took off 6 bases at V and 4 bases at J, with 18 bases between the two ends. The CDR3 is CSAHRGATITGELFF. As DNA, the CDR3 is TGCAGTGCGCACCGGGGGGCTACGATCACCGGGGAGCTGTTTTTT.

In the case of this clonotype: With a much larger clone just one base away, this may be a read error. The chain carries TRBV12-3 or TRBV12-4 and TRBJ1-5; perhaps TRBD1 as D (5 bases). CDR3 length: 14 amino acids. The CDR3 region is CGSSLGDSNQPQHF. Here the CDR3 DNA reads TGTGGCAGCAGTTTAGGGGATAGCAATCAGCCCCAGCATTTT.

The DNA for the CDR3 is TGCGCCAGCAGCTCAGGGTCTCAGAACAATGAGCAGTTCTTC. It translates to CASSSGSQNNEQFF. This sequence joins TRBV5-1 and TRBJ2-1, with a tentative D call TRBD1 (5 bases). The CDR3 extends over 14 amino acids. Germline-derived CDR1 and CDR2 are SGHRS and YFSETQ. Trimming took off 3 bases at V and 5 bases at J, with 12 bases between the two ends.

This clonotype was recorded many times. The rearrangement joins TRBV20-1 to TRBJ1-2; a possible D gene is TRBD1 (6 bases). Germline V CDR1 and CDR2: DFQATT, SNEGSKA (reference sequence). The CDR3 has 17 amino acids. The V end lost 0 bases, the J end lost 5 bases, and 22 bases lay between the germline ends. For the CDR3, the DNA is TGCAGTGCTAGAGATGGGGGGGATTCCAGAACAGGGTATGGCTACACCTTC. It is translated as CSARDGGDSRTGYGYTF.

This clonotype was seen ten or more times. The genes are TRBV14 and TRBJ2-1; the match to TRBD2 covers 9 bases. V lost 0 bases, J lost 1 base, and 10 bases stayed unmatched. This CDR3 has 19 residues. Germline CDR1 and CDR2: SGHDN and FVKESK. This chain's CDR3 is CASSQELAGSLLSYNEQFF. CDR3 sequence (DNA): TGTGCCAGCAGCCAAGAACTAGCGGGTTCTCTCTTATCCTACAATGAGCAGTTCTTC. The full variable domain, with the rest looked up from reference TRBV14 and TRBJ2-1, is EAGVTQFPSHSVIEKGQTVTLRCDPISGHDNLYWYRRVMGKEIKFLLHFVKESKQDESGMPNNRFLAERTGGTYSTLKVQPAELEDSGVYFCASSQELAGSLLSYNEQFFGPGTRLTVL.

About this clonotype itself: This clone may be a read error of a much larger clone one base away. Written as DNA, the CDR3 is TGCAGTGCTAGAGCCTCTACGGTACTAGTTGTAAATACGCAGTATTTT. It specifies CSARASTVLVVNTQYF. This chain joins TRBV20-1 and TRBJ2-3, with TRBD2 as a possible D gene (5 bases). The germline V gene encodes CDR1 DFQATT and CDR2 SNEGSKA (reference sequence). Trimming cost V 1 base and J 7 bases, with 21 bases left between them. The CDR3 sequence is 16 residues long.

A remark on this clonotype: A much larger clone differs from this one at a single base, so this may be a read error. The V gene is TRBV6-2 or TRBV6-3, the J gene TRBJ2-7; D gene ambiguous. CDR3 length: 13 amino acids. From germline, CDR1 is MNHEY and CDR2 SVGEGT. The CDR3 sequence is CANSYEGPYEQYF. Here the CDR3 DNA reads TGTGCCAACAGTTACGAAGGGCCCTACGAGCAGTACTTC.

For this clonotype: This may be a read error: a much more frequent sequence differs by one nucleotide. This chain links TRBV12-3 or TRBV12-4 with TRBJ2-5; D uncertain. V lost 4 bases, J lost 1 base, and 13 bases lay in between. The CDR3 is 15 residues long. CDR3 sequence reads: CASSSWTEPQETQYF. CDR3 DNA sequence: TGTGCCAGCAGTTCCTGGACGGAACCCCAAGAGACCCAGTACTTC.

Comments on this clonotype: The CDR3 does not close with the conserved phenylalanine or tryptophan, likely indicating a read error. The chain has TRBV11-2 and TRBJ2-7; D possibly corresponds to TRBD2 (6 bases). Germline CDR1 and CDR2: SGHAT and FQNNGV. This CDR3 has 14 amino acids. CDR3 in amino acids: CVSGPGTTAYEQYS. The CDR3 DNA follows: TGTGTCAGCGGGCCGGGGACGACGGCCTACGAGCAGTACTCC.

A remark on this clonotype: A read error may account for a junction end that differs from germline. The chain has TRBV6-2 or TRBV6-3 and TRBJ2-7; tentatively, D is TRBD1 (6 bases). The CDR3 spans 18 residues. CDR1 MNHEY and CDR2 SVGEGT come from the germline V gene. Here the CDR3 DNA reads TGTGCCAGCACCCTAGGGGTTTTTCAGGGACATTCCCCCTACGAGCAGTATTTC. Amino acid sequence: CASTLGVFQGHSPYEQYF.

The genes are TRBV20-1 and TRBJ1-6; D perhaps matches TRBD1 (6 bases). Germline CDR1 and CDR2: DFQATT and SNEGSKA (reference sequence). The CDR3 sequence is 14 residues long. V was cut by 6 bases and J by 7 bases, with 16 bases left in between. The CDR3 sequence is CSAPETRGNSPLHF. As DNA, the CDR3 is TGCAGTGCACCGGAGACAAGGGGGAATTCACCCCTCCACTTT.

Concerning this clonotype: A read error may account for a junction end that differs from germline. CDR3 in amino acids: CVSSLLETQFF. CDR3 in DNA: TGTGTCAGCAGCTTGTTAGAGACCCAGTTCTTC. The chain joins TRBV5-6 to TRBJ2-5; D unresolved. Matching the DNA end better, TRBJ2-1 makes the J call doubtful. The length of the CDR3 is 11 residues. The germline V gene has CDR1 SGHDT and CDR2 YYEEEE.

This clonotype was seen just once. This clone may be a read error of a much larger clone one base away. The chain uses TRBV4-1 and TRBJ2-1; D remains ambiguous. V was shortened by 0 bases and J by 7 bases, with 10 bases between the two germline ends. The V gene's germline CDR1 is MGHRA and CDR2 YSYEKL. This CDR3 region has 14 residues. The CDR3 DNA follows: TGCGCCAGCAGCCAAGAACGGGTAGTAAATGAGCAGTTCTTC. Protein product: CASSQERVVNEQFF.

At least ten counts were recorded for this clonotype. The chain links TRBV4-2 to TRBJ1-1; no clear D gene. V gave up 4 bases and J gave up 0 bases, with 6 bases separating them. The CDR3 contains 13 residues. The germline V gene has CDR1 LGHNA and CDR2 YNFKEQ. This CDR3 reads CASSPHLNTEAFF. The DNA for the CDR3 is TGTGCCAGCAGCCCCCATTTGAACACTGAAGCTTTCTTT.